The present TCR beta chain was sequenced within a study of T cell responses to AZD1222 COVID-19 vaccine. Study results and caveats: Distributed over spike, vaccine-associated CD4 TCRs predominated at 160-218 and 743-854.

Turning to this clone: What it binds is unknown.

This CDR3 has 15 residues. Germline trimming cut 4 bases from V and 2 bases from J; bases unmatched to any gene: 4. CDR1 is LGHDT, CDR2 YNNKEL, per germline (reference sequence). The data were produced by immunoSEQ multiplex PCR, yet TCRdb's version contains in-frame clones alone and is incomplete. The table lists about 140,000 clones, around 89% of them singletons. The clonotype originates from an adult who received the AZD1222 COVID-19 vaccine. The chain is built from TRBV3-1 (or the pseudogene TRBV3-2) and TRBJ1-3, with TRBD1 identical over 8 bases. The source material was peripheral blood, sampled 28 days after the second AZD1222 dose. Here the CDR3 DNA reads TGTGCCAGCAGCCCGAGGACAGGGACTGGAAACACCATATATTTT. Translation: CASSPRTGTGNTIYF.